A selection of T cell receptor beta chains follows, all from one sample in a study of T cell responses to AZD1222 COVID-19 vaccine. TCRdb's copy holds only in-frame clones and misses some; the assay was immunoSEQ multiplex PCR. This sample yields 80,000 to 100,000 clones, of which approximately 86% are seen a single time; roughly 6.5% belongs to the top ten. The sample here was peripheral blood, taken on day 0 of AZD1222 vaccination. The receptors stem from an adult in good health. The conserved cysteine and the conserved F or W are not part of the CDR3 here.

V	J	CDR3
TRBV13	TRBJ1-1	ASSQARGYAGSFGNTEAF
TRBV30	TRBJ2-1	AWTGAGNEQF
TRBV6-2/TRBV6-3	TRBJ2-7	ASSSIRAGASYEQY
TRBV6-1	TRBJ2-7	ASSEPGQGVGEQY
TRBV5-5	TRBJ2-1	ASSLDYSLYNEQF
TRBV15	TRBJ2-5	ATGGWREETQY
TRBV12-5	TRBJ2-3	ASGLLVSTDTQY
TRBV6-5	TRBJ2-7	ASSYSGGISSYEQY
TRBV5-6	TRBJ1-5	ASSTTGDNQPQH
TRBV29-1	TRBJ1-4	SVDQGMGKLF